The 10 T cell receptor beta chains below were found in one sample sequenced in a study of OX40 agonist ivuxolimab in advanced cancers. Assay used: immunoSEQ multiplex PCR; TCRdb lists only in-frame clones, some missing. Of 60,000 to 80,000 clones listed, 80% to 85% were seen once; the top ten hold roughly 5.3%. The sample was CD4+ or CD8+ T cells sorted from blood, taken in a trial of the OX40 agonist ivuxolimab. These receptors all stem from an adult with an advanced solid tumor such as melanoma, head and neck, liver or kidney cancer.

This rearrangement joins TRBV30 to TRBJ1-5; no firm D call. The CDR3 covers 13 residues. V was cut by 5 bases and J by 5 bases, with 13 bases left in between. The germline gives CDR1 GTSNPN, CDR2 SVGIG (reference sequence). The CDR3 loop is CAWGTRPDQPQHF. CDR3 bases: TGTGCCTGGGGCACAAGACCAGATCAGCCCCAGCATTTT. The variable domain in full, with the rest retrieved from reference TRBV30 and TRBJ1-5, is SQTIHQWPATLVQPVGSPLSLECTVEGTSNPNLYWYRQAAGRGLQLLFYSVGIGQISSEVPQNLSASRPQDRQFILSSKKLLLSDSGFYLCAWGTRPDQPQHFGDGTRLSIL.

CDR3 bases: TGTGCCAGCAGTTTATGGGGGACTTCAGCTAATGAGCAGTTCTTC. Encoded protein: CASSLWGTSANEQFF. V usage is TRBV27 and J usage is TRBJ2-1; TRBD2 is a possible D gene (6 bases). V was cut by 1 base and J by 7 bases, with 14 bases left in between. The CDR3 is 15 amino acids. In germline, CDR1 is MNHEY, CDR2 SMNVEV (reference sequence).

This chain joins TRBV27 and TRBJ1-1, with D maybe TRBD1 (6 bases). The V gene's germline CDR1 is MNHEY and CDR2 SMNVEV (reference sequence). The CDR3 totals 14 residues. Trimming took 4 bases from V and 4 from J, leaving 13 bases between them. CDR3 DNA sequence: TGTGCCAGCAGTTCGGGGGGGCGGTTCACTGAAGCTTTCTTT. Protein: CASSSGGRFTEAFF.

The chain carries TRBV7-6 and TRBJ2-7, with D tentatively TRBD1 (6 bases). The CDR3 loop spans 14 amino acids. The germline gives CDR1 SGHVS, CDR2 FNYEAQ. V was trimmed by 2 bases and J by 2 bases, leaving 10 bases between them. Here the CDR3 DNA reads TGTGCCAGCAGCTTAACTGGGGACACCTACGAGCAGTACTTC. The encoded protein is CASSLTGDTYEQYF.

The chain is built from TRBV19 and TRBJ2-1, with 9 positions matching TRBD2. Trimming cost V 3 bases and J 4 bases; bases outside gene matches: 4. The germline V gene encodes CDR1 LNHDA and CDR2 SQIVND (reference sequence). This CDR3 has 15 amino acids. As DNA, the CDR3 is TGTGCCAGTAGTATTAGCGGGAGAGGTTACAATGAGCAGTTCTTC. Encoded protein: CASSISGRGYNEQFF.

The chain has TRBV6-1 and TRBJ1-5; 7 bases align to TRBD1. The CDR3 is 15 residues long. Trimming at V came to 5 bases and at J to 2 bases, leaving 6 bases not matched to a gene. Germline V gene sequence: CDR1 MNHNS, CDR2 SASEGT. Here the CDR3 reads CASSLLGGGNQPQHF. For the CDR3, the DNA is TGTGCCAGCAGTTTGCTAGGGGGCGGCAATCAGCCCCAGCATTTT.

The V and J genes are TRBV5-1 and TRBJ2-7; D could derive from TRBD1 or TRBD2 (5 bases each). V gave up 3 bases and J gave up 6 bases, with 10 bases separating them. The CDR3 runs to 12 residues. Germline CDR1 SGHRS, CDR2 YFSETQ. The CDR3 bases are TGCGCCAGCAGCTACGAGGGACCCGAGCAGTACTTC. It is translated as CASSYEGPEQYF.

V and J are TRBV7-3 and TRBJ1-5, with D possibly TRBD1 on 5 matching bases. The CDR3 totals 14 residues. Trimming removed 8 bases from V and 6 bases from J, with 17 bases in between. Germline V gene lookup returns CDR1 SGHTA and CDR2 FQGTGA. CDR3 sequence: CASSEGPWSQPQHF. In DNA, the CDR3 is TGTGCCAGCTCCGAGGGGCCTTGGAGTCAGCCCCAGCATTTT.

This chain uses TRBV11-3 with TRBJ1-1; D gene uncertain. From germline, CDR1 is SGHNT and CDR2 YENEEA. This CDR3 contains 14 residues. Trimming stripped 3 bases from V and 0 bases from J, with 8 bases between. Here the CDR3 reads CASSFSSMNTEAFF. The CDR3 region has the DNA TGTGCCAGCAGCTTCTCCTCCATGAACACTGAAGCTTTCTTT.

V usage is TRBV2 and J usage is TRBJ2-5, with 7 bases fitting TRBD1. The DNA end is a closer match to TRBJ2-7, so the J assignment may be wrong. The germline gives CDR1 SNHLY, CDR2 FYNNEI. The CDR3 spans 15 residues. The CDR3 loop reads CASRRDSTYSYEQYF. CDR3 sequence (DNA): TGTGCCAGCAGGAGGGACAGTACCTACTCCTACGAGCAGTACTTC.